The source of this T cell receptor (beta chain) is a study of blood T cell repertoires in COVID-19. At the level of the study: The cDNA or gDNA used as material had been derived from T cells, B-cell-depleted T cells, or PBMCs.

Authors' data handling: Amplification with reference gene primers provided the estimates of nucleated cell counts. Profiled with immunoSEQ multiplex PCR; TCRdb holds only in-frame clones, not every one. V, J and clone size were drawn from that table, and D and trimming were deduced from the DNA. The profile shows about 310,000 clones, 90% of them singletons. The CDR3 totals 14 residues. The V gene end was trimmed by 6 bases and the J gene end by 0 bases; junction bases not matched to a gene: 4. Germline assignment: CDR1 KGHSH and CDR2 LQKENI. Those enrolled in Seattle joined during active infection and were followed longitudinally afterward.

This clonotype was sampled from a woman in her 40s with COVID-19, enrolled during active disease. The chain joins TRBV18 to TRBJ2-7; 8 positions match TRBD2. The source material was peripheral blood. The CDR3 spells CASSREGSSYEQYF. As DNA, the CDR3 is TGTGCCAGCTCCCGGGAGGGGAGCTCCTACGAGCAGTACTTC. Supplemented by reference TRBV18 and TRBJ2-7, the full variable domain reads NAGVMQNPRHLVRRRGQEARLRCSPMKGHSHVYWYRQLPEEGLKFMVYLQKENIIDESGMPKERFSAEFPKEGPSILRIQQVVRGDSAAYFCASSREGSSYEQYFGPGTRLTVT.